These 4 T cell receptor beta chains came from one sample sequenced in a study of blood T cells in healthy people across ages. Combining a sample-barcoded 5' primer with a J-beta primer mix, a second PCR ran for roughly 7 to 12 cycles. TCRdb used MiXCR to reprocess the 5' RACE reads, holding one entry per CDR3 protein. The sample shows about 510,000 distinct CDR3 sequences, about 29% of them seen only once. These records were also assigned to another study, of T cells of mothers and their children.

The specimen sequenced was blood. The source is a boy between 2 and 10 years old in good health.

The chain recombines TRBV5-1 with TRBJ1-1; D is perhaps TRBD1 (5 bases). The CDR3 sequence is 15 residues long. Trimming cost V 5 bases and J 0 bases, with 14 bases left between them. Germline V CDR1 and CDR2: SGHRS, YFSETQ. The CDR3 region is CASRYAGPVNTEAFF. CDR3 DNA: TGCGCCAGCAGGTATGCGGGACCCGTGAACACTGAAGCTTTCTTT.

This chain connects TRBV12-3 or TRBV12-4 to TRBJ1-1; D gene uncertain. The CDR3 is made up of 15 amino acids. V lost 4 bases and J 0 bases, leaving 12 bases between the germline ends. For the CDR3, the DNA is TGTGCCAGCAGTTCCCTCCCAGACCTGAACACTGAAGCTTTCTTT. It translates to CASSSLPDLNTEAFF.

The chain has TRBV4-1 and TRBJ2-3, with 7 bases fitting TRBD2. The CDR3 runs 16 residues. CDR1 is MGHRA, CDR2 YSYEKL, per germline. V shed 0 bases and J 1 base; nucleotides not matched to a gene: 4. The chain's CDR3 is CASSQEWAGGTDTQYF. The CDR3 nucleotides read TGCGCCAGCAGCCAAGAGTGGGCGGGGGGCACAGATACGCAGTATTTT.

J is TRBJ1-1 and V is TRBV5-1, with TRBD1 as a possible D gene (6 bases). CDR1 and CDR2 from the germline V gene are SGHRS and YFSETQ. The CDR3 runs 14 residues. V lost 4 bases and J lost 1, with 11 bases in between. CDR3 protein: CASSQGTTNTEAFF. DNA for the CDR3: TGCGCCAGCAGCCAGGGGACCACGAACACTGAAGCTTTCTTT.